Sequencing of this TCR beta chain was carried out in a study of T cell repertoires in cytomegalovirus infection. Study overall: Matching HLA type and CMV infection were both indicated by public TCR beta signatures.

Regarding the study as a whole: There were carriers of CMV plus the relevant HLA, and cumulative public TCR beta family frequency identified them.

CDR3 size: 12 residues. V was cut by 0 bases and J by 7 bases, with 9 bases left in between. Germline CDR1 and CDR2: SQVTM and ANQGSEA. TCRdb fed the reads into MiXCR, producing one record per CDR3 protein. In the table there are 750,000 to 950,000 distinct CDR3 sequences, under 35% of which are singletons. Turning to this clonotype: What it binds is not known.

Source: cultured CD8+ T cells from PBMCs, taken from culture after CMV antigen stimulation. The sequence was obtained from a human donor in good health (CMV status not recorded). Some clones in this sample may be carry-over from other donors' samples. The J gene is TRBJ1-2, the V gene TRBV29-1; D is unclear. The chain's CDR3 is CSVEEGFGGYTF. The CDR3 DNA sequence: TGCAGCGTTGAAGAAGGGTTCGGTGGCTACACCTTC.